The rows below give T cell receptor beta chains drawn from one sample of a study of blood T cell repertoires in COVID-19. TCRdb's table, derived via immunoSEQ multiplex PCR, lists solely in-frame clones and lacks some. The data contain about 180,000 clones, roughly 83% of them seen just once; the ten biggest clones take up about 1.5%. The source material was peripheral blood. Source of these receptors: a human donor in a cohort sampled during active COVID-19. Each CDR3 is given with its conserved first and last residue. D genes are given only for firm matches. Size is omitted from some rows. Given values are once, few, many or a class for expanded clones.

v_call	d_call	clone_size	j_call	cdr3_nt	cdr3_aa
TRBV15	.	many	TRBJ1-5	TGTGCCACCAGCAGAGGACAAAATTATCAGCCCCAGCATTTT	CATSRGQNYQPQHF
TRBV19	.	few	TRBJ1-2	TGTGCCAGTAGTATAGTGAGAGGGCCTCATGGCTACACCTTC	CASSIVRGPHGYTF
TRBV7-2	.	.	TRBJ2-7	TGTGCCAGCAGCACCTATCCTAGCGCCACCTACGAGCAGTACTTC	CASSTYPSATYEQYF
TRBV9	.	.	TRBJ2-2	TGTGCCAGCAGCGGCCGGGGGAACACCGGGGAGCTGTTTTTT	CASSGRGNTGELFF
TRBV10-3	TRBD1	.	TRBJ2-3	TGTGCCATCAGTGAGTCGACTGGGACAGGCCGCACAGATACGCAGTATTTT	CAISESTGTGRTDTQYF
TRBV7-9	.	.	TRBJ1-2	TGTGCCAGCAGCTTTGGCCTCTTGGATGGCTACACCTTC	CASSFGLLDGYTF
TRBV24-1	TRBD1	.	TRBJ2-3	TGTGCCACCAGTGATCCCGGACAGGGAACAGATACGCAGTATTTT	CATSDPGQGTDTQYF
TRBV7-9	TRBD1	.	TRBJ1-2	TGTGCCAGCAGCTTAGGACAGGGGGTCTGGTATGGCTACACCTTC	CASSLGQGVWYGYTF
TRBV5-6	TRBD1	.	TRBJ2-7	TGTGCCAGCTACGGACAGGGGGCCTACGAGCAGTACTTC	CASYGQGAYEQYF
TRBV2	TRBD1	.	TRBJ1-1	TGTGCCAGCAGGGTGACAGGGGGCGTGAGTGAAGCTTTCTTT	CASRVTGGVSEAFF
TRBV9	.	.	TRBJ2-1	TGTGCCAGCTTGAATTTCGCAAACGGGGGTGGCAATGAGCAGTTCTTC	CASLNFANGGGNEQFF
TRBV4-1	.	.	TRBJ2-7	TGCGCCAGCAGCCAAGGAAGCCAGGGTGGCTACGAGCAGTACTTC	CASSQGSQGGYEQYF
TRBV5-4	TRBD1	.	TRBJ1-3	TGTGCCAGCAGCTTTGGGGACAGGCCGGCATCTGGAAACACCATATATTTT	CASSFGDRPASGNTIYF
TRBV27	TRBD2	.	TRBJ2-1	TGTGCCAGCAGCCCAGCGGGAGATGACTACAATGAGCAGTTCTTC	CASSPAGDDYNEQFF
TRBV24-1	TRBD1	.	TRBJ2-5	TGTGCCACCAGTGCAGGGGGTGGAGAGACCCAGTACTTC	CATSAGGGETQYF
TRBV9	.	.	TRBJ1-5	TGTGCCAGCAGCGTAGGGCAGGGAAACAATCAGCCCCAGCATTTT	CASSVGQGNNQPQHF
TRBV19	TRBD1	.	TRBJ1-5	TGTGCCAGTAGTACCCACGGACAGGGGGCAATATGGAAAAGCAATCAGCCCCAGCATTTT	CASSTHGQGAIWKSNQPQHF